Sequencing of this T cell receptor beta chain was carried out in a study of beta chain features in type 1 diabetes. Study information: Over all samples combined, fewer than 130,000,000 sorted cells were examined.

Sorting with CD45RO/CCR7/CD25/CD127/CD95/CD27 yielded naive, central memory, regulatory and stem-like memory CD4+ cells. Study conclusions and caveats: Type 1 diabetes patients had moderately but significantly shorter TCRB CDR3s in all four CD4+ subsets.

Points on this clone: Its antigen is unidentified.

Germline V gene lookup returns CDR1 MNHEY and CDR2 SVGAGI. The V segment lost 5 bases and the J segment 8 bases; nucleotides outside the gene matches: 10. The CDR3 contains 14 residues. The sequenced template was cDNA made from the entire isolated RNA. The assay was immunoSEQ multiplex PCR, and TCRdb's table has in-frame clones only and misses some. The table lists a few hundred thousand clones, over 13% of them singletons, with about 0.02% in the top ten. The sequenced sample consisted of naive CD4+ T cells from blood. The rearrangement links TRBV6-5 to TRBJ1-2, with TRBD1 matching over 8 bases. This TCR was sampled from a woman under 30 in good health. CDR3 sequence reads: CASSPRTGPQGYTF. The CDR3 DNA reads as TGTGCCAGCAGTCCCCGGACAGGGCCCCAGGGCTACACCTTC.